The rows below give T cell receptor beta chains drawn from one sample of a study of blood T cell repertoires in COVID-19. Only in-frame clones appear in the TCRdb table, and some are missing; sequencing was by immunoSEQ multiplex PCR. The table lists about 200,000 clones, more than 70% of them singletons, with 7.4% in the top ten. The sequencing input was PBMCs or T cells enriched from blood (not recorded which). These receptor sequences come from a woman in her forties with acute COVID-19. CDR3s include the opening cysteine and the closing phenylalanine or tryptophan. The D gene is left open where the match is weak. Clone size is given for some rows only: seen once, a few or many times, or a class if the clone is expanded.

NA | NA | TRBJ1-6 | TRBV3-1/TRBV3-2 | TGTGCCAGCAGCCTCAGGACAGAGAATTCACCCCTCCACTTT | CASSLRTENSPLHF
TRBD1 | NA | TRBJ1-5 | TRBV29-1 | TGCAGCGTTGTAGGGGCAGGGGGTCTCTCTCAGCCCCAGCATTTT | CSVVGAGGLSQPQHF
NA | NA | TRBJ1-1 | TRBV19 | TGTGCCAGTAGTATGGTCCGAGGAGGGGCTGAAGCTTTCTTT | CASSMVRGGAEAFF
TRBD1 | NA | TRBJ1-1 | TRBV6-5 | TGTGCCAGCAGTATACAGGGGGGGGACACTGAAGCTTTCTTT | CASSIQGGDTEAFF
NA | NA | TRBJ1-1 | TRBV6-5 | TGTGCCAGCAGACCCGCTACCGGGATGAACACTGAAGCTTTCTTT | CASRPATGMNTEAFF
NA | NA | TRBJ2-1 | TRBV5-1 | TGCGCCAGCAGCTTGACTAAACATGAGCAGTTCTTC | CASSLTKHEQFF
TRBD1 | NA | TRBJ1-5 | TRBV28 | TGTGCCAGCAGTTTGGGACAGGGTGGCAATCAGCCCCAGCATTTT | CASSLGQGGNQPQHF
TRBD2 | few | TRBJ2-3 | TRBV5-1 | TGCGCCAGCAGCACACGGACTAGCGGGAGGATCGGCACAGATACGCAGTATTTT | CASSTRTSGRIGTDTQYF
NA | NA | TRBJ1-5 | TRBV5-5 | TGTGCCAGCAGCTTAGCCGATTTGGGCAATCAGCCCCAGCATTTT | CASSLADLGNQPQHF
TRBD1 | NA | TRBJ1-3 | TRBV30 | TGTGCCTGGAGGCAACAGGGGGGCTCTGGAAACACCATATATTTT | CAWRQQGGSGNTIYF
NA | NA | TRBJ1-2 | TRBV19 | TGTGCCAGTAGTATAGGCGGTGGCAGCGTCGGATGGAGCTACACCTTC | CASSIGGGSVGWSYTF
NA | NA | TRBJ2-1 | TRBV28 | TGTGCCAGCCTTGAAGCCGGCCCCAGGGATGAGCAGTTCTTC | CASLEAGPRDEQFF
TRBD1 | NA | TRBJ2-3 | TRBV5-1 | TGCGCCAGCAGCTTTGCCGGGACAGGGGGCACAGATACGCAGTATTTT | CASSFAGTGGTDTQYF
NA | few | TRBJ2-3 | TRBV5-5 | TGTGCCAGCAGCCTCCATCTAGGGGGGGGCACAGATACGCAGTATTTT | CASSLHLGGGTDTQYF
TRBD2 | NA | TRBJ2-7 | TRBV5-1 | TGCGCCAGCAGCTTGACTAGCGGGAGCACCCACGAGCAGTACTTC | CASSLTSGSTHEQYF
TRBD1 | NA | TRBJ1-4 | TRBV30 | TGTGCCTCGGCGGCCCAGACAGGGATAGAAAAACTGTTTTTT | CASAAQTGIEKLFF
NA | NA | TRBJ1-4 | TRBV3-1/TRBV3-2 | TGTGCCAGCAGCCAAGACTCCGGGGCTAATGAAAAACTGTTTTTT | CASSQDSGANEKLFF
NA | NA | TRBJ1-2 | TRBV29-1 | TGCAGCCTGGAGGCGGCAGTCGATGGCTACACCTTC | CSLEAAVDGYTF
NA | NA | TRBJ1-6 | TRBV4-2 | TGTGCCAGCAGCCAAGTCACGGGGGTTAATTCACCCCTCCACTTT | CASSQVTGVNSPLHF
TRBD1 | many | TRBJ1-3 | TRBV5-1 | TGCGCCAGCAGCTTCGGGACAGCACGACCTGGAAACACCATATATTTT | CASSFGTARPGNTIYF
TRBD1 | NA | TRBJ2-7 | TRBV5-1 | TGCGCCAGCAGCACGGACGGGACAGTCCGTCAGTACTTC | CASSTDGTVRQYF
TRBD2 | NA | TRBJ2-1 | TRBV4-3 | TGCGCCAGCAGCCCTCGCCCAGCGGGGGAACCCATATCCTACAATGAGCAGTTCTTC | CASSPRPAGEPISYNEQFF
NA | NA | TRBJ1-5 | TRBV6-5 | TGTGCCAGCCAGGGGATAGATTACAATCAGCCCCAGCATTTT | CASQGIDYNQPQHF
TRBD1 | NA | TRBJ1-1 | TRBV30 | TGTGCCTGGGGGACAGGGGGGACTGAAGCTTTCTTT | CAWGTGGTEAFF
TRBD1 | NA | TRBJ1-2 | TRBV11-2 | TGTGCCAGCAGCTCCGGACAGGGGAACTATGGCTACACCTTC | CASSSGQGNYGYTF
NA | NA | TRBJ1-2 | TRBV5-4 | TGTGCCAGCAGTGCAGGGGATAACTATGGCTACACCTTC | CASSAGDNYGYTF
NA | NA | TRBJ1-2 | TRBV29-1 | TGCAGCGGAACCGCGGGGTCACGCTACACCTTC | CSGTAGSRYTF
TRBD2 | NA | TRBJ2-3 | TRBV27 | TGTGCCAGCAGTTTAAAGGTAGCGGGGGGCTGGCATACGCAGTATTTT | CASSLKVAGGWHTQYF
TRBD1 | NA | TRBJ2-2 | TRBV7-3 | TGTGCCAGCAGCTTCGTGACAGGGAGTACCGGGGAGCTGTTTTTT | CASSFVTGSTGELFF
TRBD2 | NA | TRBJ2-5 | TRBV5-4 | TGTGCCAGCAGACGATCTAGCGGGCCCTCCCAACAAGAGACCCAGTACTTC | CASRRSSGPSQQETQYF
TRBD2 | NA | TRBJ2-6 | TRBV19 | TGTGCCAGTAGTCGCGCTAGCGGGAAGGGGTCTGGGGCCAACGTCCTGACTTTC | CASSRASGKGSGANVLTF
TRBD1 | NA | TRBJ1-5 | TRBV6-1 | TGTGCCAGCAGTGAAGCGACAGGGGGCGGGCAGCCCCAGCATTTT | CASSEATGGGQPQHF
TRBD1 | NA | TRBJ2-7 | TRBV6-5 | TGTGCCAGCAGTTACTCGACACAGGGGACCACCTACGAGCAGTACTTC | CASSYSTQGTTYEQYF
TRBD1 | NA | TRBJ1-5 | TRBV7-8 | TGTGCCAGCAGCTGGGGACAGGGACTCCATCAGCCCCAGCATTTT | CASSWGQGLHQPQHF
TRBD1 | NA | TRBJ1-2 | TRBV5-4 | TGTGCCAGCAGCTTGTTACAGGGGTTGGGCTATGGCTACACCTTC | CASSLLQGLGYGYTF
TRBD1 | NA | TRBJ1-5 | TRBV4-2 | TGTGCCAGCAGCCAAATCAGACAGGGACTCAATCAGCCCCAGCATTTT | CASSQIRQGLNQPQHF
TRBD1 | NA | TRBJ1-3 | TRBV30 | TGTGCCTGGGGGGACAGAATAAACACCATATATTTT | CAWGDRINTIYF
TRBD2 | NA | TRBJ2-3 | TRBV30 | TGTGCCTGGAGTGTACTTGGACCGGGGACTAGCGGGAGGTCCACAGATACGCAGTATTTT | CAWSVLGPGTSGRSTDTQYF
TRBD2 | NA | TRBJ2-2 | TRBV5-4 | TGTGCCAGCAGCCCACGACTAGCGGGGGGCCTCCTCACCGGGGAGCTGTTTTTT | CASSPRLAGGLLTGELFF
TRBD2 | few | TRBJ2-7 | TRBV3-1/TRBV3-2 | TGTGCCAGCAGCCGCGGACTAGCGGGATCCTACGAGCAGTACTTC | CASSRGLAGSYEQYF
NA | NA | TRBJ2-7 | TRBV27 | TGTGCCAGCAGTAGGGACACTCTCTACGAGCAGTACTTC | CASSRDTLYEQYF
TRBD1 | NA | TRBJ2-5 | TRBV9 | TGTGCCAGCAGCAGGACAGGGGGCACTGAGACCCAGTACTTC | CASSRTGGTETQYF
TRBD1 | NA | TRBJ1-4 | TRBV6-5 | TGTGCCAGCAGTTACACAGGGGGCGCGAGAGAAAAACTGTTTTTT | CASSYTGGAREKLFF
NA | NA | TRBJ1-1 | TRBV3-1/TRBV3-2 | TGTGCCAGCAGCCAAGACGGCACTGAAGCTTTCTTT | CASSQDGTEAFF
TRBD2 | NA | TRBJ2-1 | TRBV2 | TGTGCCAGCAGTGAACCCAGCGGGAGAAGGAGTTCCTACAATGAGCAGTTCTTC | CASSEPSGRRSSYNEQFF
NA | NA | TRBJ2-3 | TRBV7-3 | TGTGCCAGCAGCTCACGCCCCCTAGCTAAGGAGGGAGATACGCAGTATTTT | CASSSRPLAKEGDTQYF
TRBD2 | NA | TRBJ2-1 | TRBV5-8 | TGTGCCAGCAGTTCCCGAGCGGGGGGGCCCCACAATGAGCAGTTCTTC | CASSSRAGGPHNEQFF
NA | few | TRBJ1-3 | TRBV28 | TGTGCCAGCAGTTTCGCGAGCTCTGGAAACACCATATATTTT | CASSFASSGNTIYF
TRBD1 | NA | TRBJ1-1 | TRBV25-1 | TGTGCCAGCAAATCGGACAGGGAATACACTGAAGCTTTCTTT | CASKSDREYTEAFF
NA | NA | TRBJ2-1 | TRBV11-2 | TGTGCCAGCCGACTATTTGGACTCAACAATGAGCAGTTCTTC | CASRLFGLNNEQFF
NA | NA | TRBJ1-4 | TRBV29-1 | TGCAGCGTTGAAATTGCTGGAGGGGAAAAACTGTTTTTT | CSVEIAGGEKLFF
NA | NA | TRBJ1-2 | TRBV19 | TGTGCCAGTAAACAAACAGGGCTAGGAGGTGTCTATGGCTACACCTTC | CASKQTGLGGVYGYTF
TRBD2 | NA | TRBJ2-7 | TRBV19 | TGTGCCAGTAGTACCACCGGGACTAGCGGGAGCGAGCAGTACTTC | CASSTTGTSGSEQYF
TRBD2 | NA | TRBJ2-7 | TRBV11-2 | TGTGCCAGCAGCTTAGGAGCGGGGCCTGGCTCCTACGAGCAGTACTTC | CASSLGAGPGSYEQYF
NA | NA | TRBJ2-1 | TRBV19 | TGTGCCAGTAGTATTAGGGGCCCGAACAACAATGAGCAGTTCTTC | CASSIRGPNNNEQFF
TRBD2 | NA | TRBJ2-1 | TRBV9 | TGTGCCAGCAACCGACTGGGCAGGGCATCGGGAGGGTACAATGAGCAGTTCTTC | CASNRLGRASGGYNEQFF
NA | NA | TRBJ2-7 | TRBV6-5 | TGTGCCAGCAGAGGGGATCGCCACAAGCAGTACTTC | CASRGDRHKQYF
TRBD2 | NA | TRBJ2-3 | TRBV5-1 | TGCGCCAGCAGCTTGGTAACGCTACTAGCGGTTATCACAGATACGCAGTATTTT | CASSLVTLLAVITDTQYF
NA | few | TRBJ2-3 | TRBV10-3 | TGTGCCATCAGAGCAACAGGGAGCACAGATACGCAGTATTTT | CAIRATGSTDTQYF